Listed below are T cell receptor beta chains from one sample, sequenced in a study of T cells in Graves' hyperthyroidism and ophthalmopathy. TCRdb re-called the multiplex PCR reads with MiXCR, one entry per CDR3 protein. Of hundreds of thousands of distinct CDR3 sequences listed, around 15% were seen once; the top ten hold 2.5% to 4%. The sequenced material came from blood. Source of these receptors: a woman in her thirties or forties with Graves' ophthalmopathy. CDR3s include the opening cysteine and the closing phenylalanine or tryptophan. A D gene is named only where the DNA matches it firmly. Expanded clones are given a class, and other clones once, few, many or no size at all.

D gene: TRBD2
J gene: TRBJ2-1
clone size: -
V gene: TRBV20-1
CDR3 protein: CSAMKGTSGAYNEQFF
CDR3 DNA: TGCAGTGCTATGAAGGGAACTAGCGGTGCCTACAATGAGCAGTTCTTC

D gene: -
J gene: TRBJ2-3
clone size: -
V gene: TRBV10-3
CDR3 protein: CAISGTTSTDTQYF
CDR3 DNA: TGTGCCATCAGTGGGACTACCAGCACAGATACGCAGTATTTT

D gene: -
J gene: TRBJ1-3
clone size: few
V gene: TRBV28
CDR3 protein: CASSSGQKSGNTIYF
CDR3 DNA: TGTGCCAGCAGTTCAGGACAGAAATCTGGAAACACCATATATTTT

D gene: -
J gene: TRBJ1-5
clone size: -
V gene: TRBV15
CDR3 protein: CATSRGQFSDQPQHF
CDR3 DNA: TGTGCCACCAGCAGAGGGCAGTTTAGCGATCAGCCCCAGCATTTT

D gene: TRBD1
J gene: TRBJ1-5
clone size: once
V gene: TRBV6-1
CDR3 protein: CASSEWGQGPQHF
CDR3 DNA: TGTGCCAGCAGTGAATGGGGACAGGGGCCCCAGCATTTT

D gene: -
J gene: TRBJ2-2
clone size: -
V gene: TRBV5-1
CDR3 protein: CASSLAAESNTGELFF
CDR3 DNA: TGCGCCAGCAGCTTGGCAGCGGAGTCGAACACCGGGGAGCTGTTTTTT

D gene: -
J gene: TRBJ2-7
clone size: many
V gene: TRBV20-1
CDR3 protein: CSARDHAWSSYEQYF
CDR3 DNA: TGCAGTGCTAGAGATCATGCCTGGAGCTCCTACGAGCAGTACTTC

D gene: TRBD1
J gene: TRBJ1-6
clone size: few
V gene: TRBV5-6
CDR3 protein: CASRPGTVNSPLHF
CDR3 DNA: TGTGCCAGCCGCCCCGGGACAGTCAATTCACCCCTCCACTTT

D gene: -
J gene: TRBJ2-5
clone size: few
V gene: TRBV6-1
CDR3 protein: CASRRPFIGETQYF
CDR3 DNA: TGTGCCAGCAGGCGCCCCTTTATTGGGGAGACCCAGTACTTC

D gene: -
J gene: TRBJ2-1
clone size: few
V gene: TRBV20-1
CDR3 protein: CSALLNEQFF
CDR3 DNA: TGCAGTGCCCTCCTCAATGAGCAGTTCTTC

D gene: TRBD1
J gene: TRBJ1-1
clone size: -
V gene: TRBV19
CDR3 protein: CASSLPGDRLQLGGAFF
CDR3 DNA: TGTGCCAGTAGTCTGCCGGGGGACAGGCTTCAATTGGGAGGGGCTTTCTTT

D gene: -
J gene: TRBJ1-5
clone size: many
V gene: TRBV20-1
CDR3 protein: CSALYAGGDSQPQHF
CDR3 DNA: TGCAGTGCCTTGTATGCGGGGGGGGACTCTCAGCCCCAGCATTTT

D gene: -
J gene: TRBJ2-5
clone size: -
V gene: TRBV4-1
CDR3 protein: CASSQPGAGGETQYF
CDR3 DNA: TGCGCCAGCAGCCAGCCGGGGGCCGGCGGGGAGACCCAGTACTTC

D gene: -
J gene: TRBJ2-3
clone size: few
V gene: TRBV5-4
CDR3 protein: CASSFFQGADTQYF
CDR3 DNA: TGTGCCAGCAGCTTTTTCCAAGGCGCAGATACGCAGTATTTT

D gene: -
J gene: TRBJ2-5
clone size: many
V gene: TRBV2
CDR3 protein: CASRRDKETQYF
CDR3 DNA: TGTGCCAGCAGGAGGGACAAAGAGACCCAGTACTTC

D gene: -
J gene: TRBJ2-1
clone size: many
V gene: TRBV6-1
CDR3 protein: CASSDQTRYYNEQFF
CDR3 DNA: TGTGCCAGCAGTGACCAAACGAGATACTACAATGAGCAGTTCTTC

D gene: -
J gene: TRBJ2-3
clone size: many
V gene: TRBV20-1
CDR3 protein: CSATGTPSTDTQYF
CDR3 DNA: TGCAGTGCAACCGGGACACCGAGCACAGATACGCAGTATTTT

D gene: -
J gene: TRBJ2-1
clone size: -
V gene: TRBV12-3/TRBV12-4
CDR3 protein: CASYDDGYNEQFF
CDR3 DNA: TGTGCCAGTTACGATGACGGTTACAATGAGCAGTTCTTC

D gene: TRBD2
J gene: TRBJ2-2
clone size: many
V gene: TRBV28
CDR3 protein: CASTLAGNANTGELFF
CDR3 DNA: TGTGCCAGCACCCTAGCGGGAAACGCGAACACCGGGGAGCTGTTTTTT

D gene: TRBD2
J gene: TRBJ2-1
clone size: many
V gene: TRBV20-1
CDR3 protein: CSARRTSGGAYNEQFF
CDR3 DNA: TGCAGTGCTAGGAGGACTAGCGGGGGGGCTTACAATGAGCAGTTCTTC